This paragraph covers one T cell receptor beta chain sequence. Its target is unknown. This sample was taken from a study of response to subunit inactivated influenza vaccine. Points from the study as a whole: Authors suggested each seasonal flu vaccination may recruit only limited numbers of new T cells.

Each CDR3 protein is one row after TCRdb ran MiXCR on the RT-PCR reads. The sample carries about 520,000 distinct CDR3 sequences, about 7.2% recorded once. The ends were cut back, 2 bases at V and 0 bases at J, with 4 bases in the middle. The CDR3 length is 14 residues. Germline-derived CDR1 and CDR2 are LGHNA and YSLEER. The V call is TRBV4-3, the J call TRBJ2-2; D call uncertain. The sample here was PBMCs from blood, taken around 2 years after vaccination. The TCR was taken from a man aged 50 to 69 who received an inactivated influenza vaccine. The CDR3 loop reads CASSQLSNTGELFF. CDR3 sequence (DNA): TGCGCCAGCAGCCAACTGTCGAACACCGGGGAGCTGTTTTTT.